These T cell receptor beta chains were read from a single sample in a study of CD8+ T cells in alopecia areata. Clones were sequenced by immunoSEQ multiplex PCR, and TCRdb holds only the in-frame ones, with some missing. Of over 150,000 clones listed, 50% to 75% are singletons. This specimen consisted of CD4+ T cells sorted from blood, obtained at week 0. These receptors all stem from a human donor with alopecia areata. The conserved cysteine and the conserved F or W are not part of the CDR3 here. For some rows the clone size is stated as once, few or many, or as a class when expanded; others skip it.

j_call	cdr3_length	clone_size	v_call	cdr3_aa
TRBJ2-2	11	few	TRBV21-1	ASSKWPPGELF
TRBJ2-7	11	-	TRBV30	AWSVRTNAEQY
TRBJ2-4	13	-	TRBV23-1	ATDSGDLAKNIQY
TRBJ2-1	11	few	TRBV25-1	ASSEVGYNEQF
TRBJ1-2	12	few	TRBV27	ASSLSDRVFDYT
TRBJ1-5	12	-	TRBV2	ASGRELSNQPQH
TRBJ2-1	13	few	TRBV30	AWRPGQGFYNEQF
TRBJ2-3	13	-	TRBV6-1	ASSTSGAGTDTQY
TRBJ1-6	13	once	TRBV10-3	AISADRGVDSPLH
TRBJ1-2	12	-	TRBV5-1	ASRSGNSNYGYT
TRBJ2-1	12	few	TRBV15	ATTGTGGIGEQF
TRBJ2-7	12	-	TRBV5-1	ASSLEVSGGEQY
TRBJ2-5	11	-	TRBV4-1	ASSQVNSGTQY
TRBJ2-7	11	-	TRBV4-2	ASSQDTGWEQY
TRBJ1-2	12	-	TRBV30	AWDRDLVNYGYT
TRBJ2-2	12	-	TRBV13	ASSPRTGPGELF
TRBJ2-1	9	-	TRBV5-1	ASSLETEQF
TRBJ1-5	7	-	TRBV29-1	SDDQPQH
TRBJ2-3	12	few	TRBV29-1	SVGGTTTSYTQY
TRBJ2-7	9	few	TRBV29-1	SVLSVSEQY
TRBJ2-7	12	-	TRBV5-1	ASSLDFPSDEQY
TRBJ2-7	12	-	TRBV5-6	ASSLGRGKVEQY
TRBJ1-6	12	-	TRBV5-6	ASSLGDYNSPLH
TRBJ1-5	10	-	TRBV29-1	SVGSSNQPQH
TRBJ1-4	14	-	TRBV23-1	ASSQRQGATNEKLF
TRBJ1-2	10	-	TRBV6-5	ASSYSRGGYT
TRBJ1-5	16	few	TRBV23-1	ASSQSRARAVGNQPQH
TRBJ2-5	12	few	TRBV4-1	ASSQGTNQETQY
TRBJ2-5	13	-	TRBV15	ATSRDRGGLETQY
TRBJ1-2	11	-	TRBV30	AWSKGGPDGYT
TRBJ1-5	11	once	TRBV2	ASKQGYDQPQH
TRBJ2-3	15	-	TRBV5-1	ASSLFTSGGATDTQY
TRBJ1-4	11	-	TRBV29-1	SAKGQRSEKLF
TRBJ2-3	11	-	TRBV2	ASSGWVKDTQY
TRBJ2-3	13	-	TRBV19	ASSIVGFRQDTQY
TRBJ2-7	11	-	TRBV5-6	ASSSGGPYEQY
TRBJ1-3	13	few	TRBV9	ASSAGLSSGNTIY
TRBJ1-2	10	-	TRBV18	ASSRGDYGYT
TRBJ1-2	13	-	TRBV7-9	ASSLGQGIPSGYT
TRBJ1-5	11	-	TRBV7-3	ASSLEPNQPQH
TRBJ1-4	12	-	TRBV2	ASRGTGGYEKLF
TRBJ2-5	10	few	TRBV7-9	ASSLRGETQY
TRBJ1-2	11	-	TRBV5-1	ASSMDRNYGYA
TRBJ1-1	10	-	TRBV29-1	SVWDMNTEAF
TRBJ2-3	6	-	TRBV29-1	SVEEGY
TRBJ2-3	10	-	TRBV29-1	SWVPSTDTQY